The 11 T cell receptor beta chains reported below all come from one sample, sequenced in a study of blood T cell repertoires in COVID-19. Measured with immunoSEQ multiplex PCR; TCRdb has only the in-frame clones, and not every one. This sample has 250,000 to 300,000 clones, with around 87% found just once. Sequencing was done on a sample of peripheral blood. The receptor source for this set is a woman aged 45-65 years who had recovered from COVID-19.

The gene calls are TRBV10-3 and TRBJ2-7, with TRBD2 matching 9 bases. Trimming at V came to 3 bases and at J to 0 bases, leaving 15 bases not matched to a gene. The germline V gene encodes CDR1 ENHRY and CDR2 SYGVKD. The CDR3 is 19 residues long. CDR3: CAISELSGRHRQSSYEQYF. DNA of the CDR3: TGTGCCATCAGTGAATTGAGCGGGAGGCACCGTCAAAGCTCCTACGAGCAGTACTTC.

V and J are TRBV30 and TRBJ2-5; D gene ambiguous. CDR3 length: 12 residues. Germline V lookup: CDR1 GTSNPN, CDR2 SVGIG (reference sequence). Trimming stripped 5 bases from V and 1 base from J, with 8 bases between. CDR3 protein: CAWQPGQETQYF. In DNA form, the CDR3 reads TGTGCCTGGCAACCGGGCCAAGAGACCCAGTACTTC. Drawing the rest from reference TRBV30 and TRBJ2-5, the complete variable domain is SQTIHQWPATLVQPVGSPLSLECTVEGTSNPNLYWYRQAAGRGLQLLFYSVGIGQISSEVPQNLSASRPQDRQFILSSKKLLLSDSGFYLCAWQPGQETQYFGPGTRLLVL.

This chain joins TRBV30 and TRBJ1-1; 8 nucleotides agree with TRBD1. CDR1 and CDR2 (germline): GTSNPN, SVGIG (reference sequence). The CDR3 length is 13 residues. V lost 1 base, J lost 6 bases, and 4 bases stayed unmatched. The CDR3 bases are TGTGCCTGGAGTGGTCAGGGGGCGGCTGAAGCTTTCTTT. Translated, it gives CAWSGQGAAEAFF. The variable domain in full, completed from reference TRBV30 and TRBJ1-1, reads SQTIHQWPATLVQPVGSPLSLECTVEGTSNPNLYWYRQAAGRGLQLLFYSVGIGQISSEVPQNLSASRPQDRQFILSSKKLLLSDSGFYLCAWSGQGAAEAFFGQGTRLTVV.

The chain carries TRBV7-2 and TRBJ2-1; D is ambiguous. The V end was cut by 3 bases, the J end by 0 bases, with 6 bases between. Germline CDR1 is SGHTA and CDR2 is FQGNSA. The CDR3 consists of 14 residues. DNA of the CDR3: TGTGCCAGCAGCTTTAGGAGCTCCTACAATGAGCAGTTCTTC. Its protein is CASSFRSSYNEQFF. The full variable domain, with the rest looked up from reference TRBV7-2 and TRBJ2-1, is GAGVSQSPSNKVTEKGKDVELRCDPISGHTALYWYRQSLGQGLEFLIYFQGNSAPDKSGLPSDRFSAERTGGSVSTLTIQRTQQEDSAVYLCASSFRSSYNEQFFGPGTRLTVL.

This clone appeared a few times. The chain has TRBV7-9 and TRBJ2-7; 8 bases fit TRBD1. The CDR3 contains 15 residues. From germline, CDR1 is SEHNR and CDR2 FQNEAQ (reference sequence). Trimming cost V 3 bases and J 4 bases; bases outside gene matches: 8. The CDR3 DNA reads as TGTGCCAGCAGCTTCCCCGGGACAGGTGTATACGAGCAGTACTTC. This encodes CASSFPGTGVYEQYF. Using reference TRBV7-9 and TRBJ2-7 for the parts outside the CDR3, the full variable domain is DTGVSQNPRHKITKRGQNVTFRCDPISEHNRLYWYRQTLGQGPEFLTYFQNEAQLEKSRLLSDRFSAERPKGSFSTLEIQRTEQGDSAMYLCASSFPGTGVYEQYFGPGTRLTVT.

The V and J genes are TRBV19 and TRBJ2-1; the D gene is possibly TRBD2 (5 bases). V lost 8 bases, J lost 2 bases, and 16 bases lay in between. Germline CDR1 is LNHDA and CDR2 is SQIVND (reference sequence). This CDR3 is 15 amino acids long. The CDR3 DNA follows: TGTGCCAGTGCCCCCCGCGAGGGAGCCTACAATGAGCAGTTCTTC. This gives the protein CASAPREGAYNEQFF.

This clone has only a few counts. The gene calls are TRBV19 and TRBJ2-5, with 15 positions matching TRBD2. The CDR3 has 17 amino acids. The J segment lost 2 bases and the V segment lost 6 bases, leaving 7 bases of the junction unmatched. CDR1 is LNHDA, CDR2 SQIVND, per germline (reference sequence). CDR3 sequence: CASSPGGTSGGQETQYF. For the CDR3, the DNA is TGTGCCAGTAGCCCCGGTGGGACTAGCGGGGGGCAAGAGACCCAGTACTTC.

This sequence joins TRBV9 and TRBJ2-7; 7 bases are a match to TRBD2. J was trimmed by 3 bases and V by 2 bases; bases with no gene match: 11. The CDR3 runs to 16 residues. Germline V lookup: CDR1 SGDLS, CDR2 YYNGEE. DNA of the CDR3: TGTGCCAGCAGCGTGGGTCCCGGGACTAAATTCTACGAGCAGTACTTC. Translation: CASSVGPGTKFYEQYF.

This clone has a handful of counts. V is TRBV18 and J is TRBJ1-6; tentative D call: TRBD1 (5 bases). Germline loops: CDR1 KGHSH, CDR2 LQKENI. V lost 4 bases and J lost 7, with 14 bases in between. The CDR3 is 15 residues long. CDR3 amino acids: CASSRGQGGNSPLHF. CDR3 nucleotide sequence: TGTGCCAGCTCACGTGGTCAGGGTGGGAATTCACCCCTCCACTTT.

The chain uses TRBV28 and TRBJ1-5; D is possibly TRBD1 (6 bases). With 8 bases removed from V and 1 base from J, the gap between germline ends came to 12 bases. This CDR3 has 14 amino acids. Germline CDR1 is MDHEN and CDR2 is SYDVKM. In DNA form, the CDR3 reads TGTGCCAGCGGGGGGGGCGCGAGCAATCAGCCCCAGCATTTT. Its translation: CASGGGASNQPQHF.

This clone was seen only a few times. This chain connects TRBV4-2 to TRBJ2-1; 8 bases are a match to TRBD2. Germline-derived CDR1 and CDR2 are LGHNA and YNFKEQ. The trim removed 1 base at V and 8 bases at J, leaving 7 bases unmatched. The CDR3 has 15 residues. The CDR3 reads CASSQAGGLRDEQFF. The CDR3 region has the DNA TGTGCCAGCAGCCAAGCGGGAGGGCTTAGGGATGAGCAGTTCTTC.